The rows below give T cell receptor beta chains drawn from one sample of a study of CD8 T cells in ankylosing spondylitis. MiXCR, run by TCRdb on the 5' RACE reads, gives a single entry per CDR3 protein. The sample has hundreds of thousands of distinct CDR3 sequences, under 35% seen once. The material sequenced was blood, either unsorted or a sorted T cell fraction (not recorded which). These TCRs come from a male donor with ankylosing spondylitis or in good health (not recorded which). CDR3s include the opening cysteine and the closing phenylalanine or tryptophan. D genes are given only for firm matches. Expanded clones get a size class; other rows say once, few or many, or leave the size out.

J,V,D,size,CDR3,DNA
TRBJ2-1,TRBV7-2,TRBD2,-,CASSLARLAGGQKQFF,TGTGCCAGCAGCTTAGCGAGACTAGCGGGGGGTCAAAAGCAGTTCTTC
TRBJ2-7,TRBV12-3/TRBV12-4,-,-,CASSPESDPEQYF,TGTGCCAGCAGTCCCGAAAGTGACCCCGAGCAGTACTTC
TRBJ2-1,TRBV12-3/TRBV12-4,TRBD2,-,CASSHLSGGATIEQFF,TGTGCCAGCAGTCACCTCAGCGGGGGGGCTACTATCGAGCAGTTCTTC
TRBJ2-2,TRBV20-1,TRBD1,-,CSARTGGNTGELFF,TGCAGTGCTAGGACAGGGGGCAACACCGGGGAGCTGTTTTTT
TRBJ1-2,TRBV20-1,-,-,CSARDRGRTNYGYTF,TGCAGTGCTAGAGATCGGGGCAGAACGAACTATGGCTACACCTTC
TRBJ2-1,TRBV7-2,-,few,CASSQPTVPEQFF,TGTGCCAGCAGCCAGCCCACGGTGCCTGAGCAGTTCTTC
TRBJ2-7,TRBV15,-,-,CATSRDAGRNSYEQYF,TGTGCCACCAGCAGAGACGCGGGAAGAAACTCCTACGAGCAGTACTTC
TRBJ1-5,TRBV27,-,-,CASSFGRNNQPQHF,TGTGCCAGCAGTTTCGGACGGAACAATCAGCCCCAGCATTTT
TRBJ1-1,TRBV5-1,TRBD1,few,CASRRTGENTEAFF,TGCGCCAGCAGAAGGACAGGGGAGAACACTGAAGCTTTCTTT
TRBJ2-7,TRBV29-1,TRBD1,many,CSARDREDEQYF,TGCAGCGCACGGGACAGGGAAGACGAGCAGTACTTC
TRBJ2-1,TRBV20-1,-,many,CSTKRTVSREQFF,TGCAGCACAAAAAGGACGGTGAGTCGTGAGCAGTTCTTC
TRBJ2-5,TRBV12-3/TRBV12-4,-,-,CASNSGGQETQYF,TGTGCCAGCAATTCAGGGGGGCAAGAGACCCAGTACTTC
TRBJ2-2,TRBV24-1,TRBD1,-,CASSDRGLAGELFF,TGTGCCTCCTCTGACAGGGGGCTCGCCGGGGAGCTGTTTTTT
TRBJ1-6,TRBV20-1,-,-,CSAGNRITAYNSPLHF,TGCAGTGCTGGGAATCGAATTACCGCCTATAATTCACCCCTCCACTTT
TRBJ2-3,TRBV20-1,-,-,CSARPGGTDTQYF,TGCAGTGCTAGACCGGGGGGCACAGATACGCAGTATTTT
TRBJ2-4,TRBV10-3,-,-,CAISEGGDWENIQYF,TGTGCCATCAGTGAAGGAGGGGATTGGGAAAACATTCAGTACTTC
TRBJ1-2,TRBV29-1,-,-,CSVALLRGYGYTF,TGCAGCGTTGCCCTGTTGAGGGGCTATGGCTACACCTTC
TRBJ2-7,TRBV20-1,-,many,CSASGPLSYEQYF,TGCAGTGCTAGCGGACCGCTCTCCTACGAGCAGTACTTC
TRBJ1-4,TRBV5-5,-,once,CASSPHGGPATNEKLFF,TGTGCCAGCAGCCCTCATGGGGGTCCGGCAACTAATGAAAAACTGTTTTTT
TRBJ1-5,TRBV3-1,-,few,CASSQGNSNQPQHF,TGTGCCAGCAGCCAGGGTAATAGCAATCAGCCCCAGCATTTT
TRBJ2-1,TRBV5-1,-,-,CASSFQGEGTYNEQFF,TGCGCCAGCAGCTTCCAGGGGGAGGGGACCTACAATGAGCAGTTCTTC
TRBJ2-5,TRBV6-5,TRBD1,-,CASSFRVGTGSKETQYF,TGTGCCAGCAGTTTTCGAGTTGGGACAGGCTCGAAGGAGACCCAGTACTTC
TRBJ1-1,TRBV6-1,TRBD1,-,CATLDRETRRNTEAFF,TGTGCCACTTTGGACAGGGAGACAAGAAGGAACACTGAAGCTTTCTTT
TRBJ2-7,TRBV10-3,TRBD1,few,CAISGSRDRVSYEQYF,TGTGCCATCAGCGGTTCCCGGGACAGGGTCTCCTACGAGCAGTACTTC
TRBJ2-3,TRBV20-1,TRBD1,few,CRLEVDRGNIDTQYF,TGCAGGCTTGAAGTGGACAGGGGTAATATTGATACGCAGTATTTT
TRBJ1-5,TRBV20-1,-,few,CSARDLVGSQPQHF,TGCAGTGCTAGAGATCTCGTAGGGAGTCAGCCCCAGCATTTT
TRBJ2-7,TRBV7-9,TRBD1,-,CASSPRGQGGEQYF,TGTGCCAGCAGTCCGAGGGGACAGGGTGGGGAGCAGTACTTC
TRBJ2-7,TRBV6-5,-,few,CASSYPGTSYEQYF,TGTGCCAGCAGTTACCCCGGGACCTCCTACGAGCAGTACTTC
TRBJ2-5,TRBV5-5,TRBD2,-,CASSGRPGTSEQETQYF,TGTGCCAGCAGCGGGCGTCCCGGGACTAGCGAGCAAGAGACCCAGTACTTC
TRBJ2-3,TRBV4-2,TRBD1,few,CASSQFRTGQGGDTQYF,TGTGCCAGCAGCCAATTTAGAACGGGACAGGGAGGGGATACGCAGTATTTT
TRBJ1-2,TRBV6-5,TRBD1,few,CASSSHRDRGMGYTF,TGTGCCAGCAGTTCGCACCGGGACAGGGGTATGGGCTACACCTTC
TRBJ2-2,TRBV6-1,TRBD1,-,CASRAGQGGTGELFF,TGTGCCAGCAGAGCCGGACAGGGCGGGACCGGGGAGCTGTTTTTT
TRBJ2-3,TRBV27,-,-,CATTSNLAKSTDTQYF,TGTGCCACCACCTCAAATCTAGCAAAGAGCACAGATACGCAGTATTTT
TRBJ2-1,TRBV6-5,-,few,CASSYSGPDPYNEQFF,TGTGCCAGCAGTTACTCGGGCCCAGACCCTTACAATGAGCAGTTCTTC
TRBJ2-1,TRBV20-1,-,-,CSANPYNEQFF,TGCAGTGCTAATCCCTACAATGAGCAGTTCTTC
TRBJ2-7,TRBV3-1,-,few,CASSQEGRVYEQYF,TGTGCCAGCAGCCAAGAGGGCAGGGTATACGAGCAGTACTTC
TRBJ1-1,TRBV5-6,-,-,CASSPPGRRGEAFF,TGTGCCAGCAGCCCCCCTGGGAGAAGGGGTGAAGCTTTCTTT
TRBJ1-4,TRBV20-1,-,few,CSARDGGSTNEKLFF,TGCAGTGCTAGGGATGGGGGGTCAACTAATGAAAAACTGTTTTTT
TRBJ2-1,TRBV27,-,once,CASSLSRTAGNEQFF,TGTGCCAGCAGTTTGTCCCGGACCGCCGGGAATGAGCAGTTCTTC
TRBJ2-5,TRBV5-6,TRBD2,few,CASSIAAGGSGETQYF,TGTGCCAGCTCCATTGCGGCGGGGGGGAGCGGTGAGACCCAGTACTTC
TRBJ1-1,TRBV29-1,-,few,CSAHDRSTEAFF,TGCAGCGCCCACGACAGGAGCACTGAAGCTTTCTTT
TRBJ2-2,TRBV20-1,TRBD2,-,CSAGLAGGYNTGELFF,TGCAGTGCAGGACTAGCGGGGGGCTATAACACCGGGGAGCTGTTTTTT
TRBJ2-1,TRBV20-1,-,-,CSARDRLGSTYNEQFF,TGCAGTGCTAGAGATCGTCTGGGGTCAACCTACAATGAGCAGTTCTTC